The 3 T cell receptor beta chains below were found in one sample sequenced in a study of cytomegalovirus exposure and HLA in healthy donors. Primers: 60 Vbeta forward and 13 Jbeta reverse. Clones were sequenced by immunoSEQ multiplex PCR, and TCRdb holds only the in-frame ones, with some missing. The table lists roughly 120,000 clones, under 90% of them singletons. Specimen: PBMCs. The receptors were gathered from a woman between 18 and 29 years old in good health and CMV-seronegative.

This clone occurred a few times. The V and J genes are TRBV2 and TRBJ1-1; D is unclear. V was trimmed by 3 bases and J by 1 base, leaving 9 bases between them. The germline gives CDR1 SNHLY, CDR2 FYNNEI. The CDR3 runs to 14 residues. CDR3 protein: CASSEFRGNTEAFF. CDR3 DNA: TGTGCCAGCAGTGAGTTCAGAGGGAACACTGAAGCTTTCTTT.

The V and J genes are TRBV19 and TRBJ2-2, with D perhaps matching TRBD2 (7 bases). The CDR3 spans 15 residues. Germline assignment: CDR1 LNHDA and CDR2 SQIVND (reference sequence). V was trimmed by 1 base and J by 4 bases, leaving 10 bases between them. The CDR3 nucleotides read TGTGCCAGTAGTATAGCGGGGGGCCCCACCGGGGAGCTGTTTTTT. It translates to CASSIAGGPTGELFF.

This clone has more than one count but fewer than ten. The chain employs TRBV5-1 and TRBJ1-4; D possibly corresponds to TRBD1 (6 bases). The V gene's germline CDR1 is SGHRS and CDR2 YFSETQ. Trimming took 2 bases from V and 0 from J, leaving 8 bases between them. CDR3 size: 15 residues. For the CDR3, the DNA is TGCGCCAGCAGCTTACAGGGAGCAACTAATGAAAAACTGTTTTTT. Residues: CASSLQGATNEKLFF. The full variable domain, in which reference TRBV5-1 and TRBJ1-4 provide the parts outside the CDR3, is KAGVTQTPRYLIKTRGQQVTLSCSPISGHRSVSWYQQTPGQGLQFLFEYFSETQRNKGNFPGRFSGRQFSNSRSEMNVSTLELGDSALYLCASSLQGATNEKLFFGSGTQLSVL.